One sample yielded the 11 T cell receptor beta chains listed below, sequenced in a study of response to subunit inactivated influenza vaccine. Using its own MiXCR run on the RT-PCR reads, TCRdb lists one record per CDR3 protein. The sample consists of around 250,000 distinct CDR3 sequences, 12% of them appearing once. The sample in question was non-naive T cells sorted from PBMCs, obtained 14 to 15 days before vaccination. These receptor sequences come from a man between 45 and 60 years old who received an inactivated influenza vaccine.

This clonotype was seen a few times. The rearrangement joins TRBV10-3 to TRBJ2-7; D is unclear. The V end was cut by 5 bases, the J end by 6 bases, with 14 bases between. The CDR3 runs to 13 residues. Germline V CDR1 and CDR2: ENHRY, SYGVKD. The CDR3 protein is CAISPSVVGEQYF. The CDR3 region has the DNA TGTGCCATCAGTCCTTCAGTTGTGGGCGAGCAGTACTTC.

This clonotype was picked up many times. The chain uses TRBV29-1 and TRBJ1-1; TRBD1 agrees at 7 bases. The germline gives CDR1 SQVTM, CDR2 ANQGSEA. The CDR3 consists of 12 residues. The J segment lost 14 bases and the V segment lost 0 bases, leaving 9 bases of the junction unmatched. The CDR3 coding sequence is TGCAGCGTTGAAGAACTGACAGGGTCTGAGTTCTTT. Translated, it gives CSVEELTGSEFF.

V usage is TRBV12-3 or TRBV12-4 and J usage is TRBJ2-3; 10 positions agree with TRBD2. The CDR3 has 16 residues. Trimming at V came to 2 bases and at J to 1 base, leaving 3 bases not matched to a gene. As DNA, the CDR3 is TGTGCCAGCAGTTTATGGCTAGCGGGAGGCACAGATACGCAGTATTTT. As protein: CASSLWLAGGTDTQYF.

The rearrangement links TRBV7-9 to TRBJ2-5, with 12 bases aligning to TRBD1. J lost 5 bases, V lost 5 bases, and 9 bases had no gene match. Per the germline V gene, CDR1 is SEHNR and CDR2 is FQNEAQ (reference sequence). The CDR3 runs to 16 residues. In DNA form, the CDR3 reads TGTGCCAGCAGCCCGGGACAGGGGGCGGGATGGGAGACCCAGTACTTC. Amino acid sequence: CASSPGQGAGWETQYF. Using reference TRBV7-9 and TRBJ2-5 for the parts outside the CDR3, the full variable domain is DTGVSQNPRHKITKRGQNVTFRCDPISEHNRLYWYRQTLGQGPEFLTYFQNEAQLEKSRLLSDRFSAERPKGSFSTLEIQRTEQGDSAMYLCASSPGQGAGWETQYFGPGTRLLVL.

This clonotype was detected a few times. The chain combines TRBV11-2 with TRBJ1-1; D gene ambiguous. Trimming stripped 4 bases from V and 4 bases from J, with 10 bases between. Germline-derived CDR1 and CDR2 are SGHAT and FQNNGV. This CDR3 has 13 amino acids. CDR3 DNA: TGTGCCAGCAGCTACCTAATTATCACTGAAGCTTTCTTT. This translates into CASSYLIITEAFF.

The CDR3 bases are TGTGCCAGCAGCCAAGGATGGGCGGGAGGCCCGAGGGAGACCCAGTACTTC. Its translation is CASSQGWAGGPRETQYF. The chain joins TRBV3-1 to TRBJ2-5; the match to TRBD2 covers 8 bases. The CDR3 covers 17 residues. Germline V gene data show CDR1 as LGHDT and CDR2 as YNNKEL (reference sequence). V shed 1 base, J shed 5 bases, and the junction held 12 bases outside the gene matches.

This clonotype was observed a few times. V and J are TRBV7-2 and TRBJ2-7; 10 bases match TRBD1. The length of the CDR3 is 16 residues. Germline CDR1 reads SGHTA; CDR2 reads FQGNSA. The V gene end was trimmed by 4 bases and the J gene end by 4 bases; junction bases not matched to a gene: 10. CDR3 coding DNA: TGTGCCAGCAGCTCTTTTCGGGACAGGGGCCTTTACGAGCAGTACTTC. Encoded protein: CASSSFRDRGLYEQYF.

This clonotype was counted between two and nine times. J is TRBJ2-3 and V is TRBV27, with no clear D. V was pared by 5 bases and J by 0 bases, with 18 bases between. Germline loops: CDR1 MNHEY, CDR2 SMNVEV (reference sequence). The CDR3 sequence is 17 residues long. CDR3 residues: CASSAIFSSSSTDTQYF. The CDR3 DNA is TGTGCCAGCAGTGCAATCTTTAGCAGTTCTAGCACAGATACGCAGTATTTT.

This clonotype was seen more than once but under ten times. The chain recombines TRBV3-1 with TRBJ2-7; D is uncertain. The V gene's germline CDR1 is LGHDT and CDR2 YNNKEL (reference sequence). This CDR3 has 14 amino acids. Trimming removed 6 bases from V and 0 bases from J, with 12 bases in between. The CDR3 DNA is TGTGCCAGCAGTACAGACACCTACTCCTACGAGCAGTACTTC. This codes for CASSTDTYSYEQYF.

Comments on this clonotype: Its ends do not fully match the called genes, so a read error is possible. CDR3 nucleotide sequence: TGTGCCAGCAGCTACTCCCCGGGACTAGCGGGGGGTAAGACAGATACGCAGTATTTT. Translating gives CASSYSPGLAGGKTDTQYF. This chain joins TRBV6-2 or TRBV6-3 and TRBJ2-3, with TRBD2 matching 15 bases. The germline V gene has CDR1 MNHEY and CDR2 SVGEGT. CDR3 length: 19 amino acids.

The V call is TRBV6-5, the J call TRBJ2-5, with TRBD1 identical over 9 bases. The junction had 0 bases not matched to a gene; V was cut back by 6 bases and J by 4 bases. CDR1 and CDR2 from the germline V gene are MNHEY and SVGAGI. CDR3 length: 12 amino acids. CDR3 protein: CASRTGGETQYF. The CDR3 region has the DNA TGTGCCAGCAGGACAGGGGGAGAGACCCAGTACTTC.